This TCR beta chain was recorded in a study of blood T cells in healthy people across ages. Study conclusions and caveats: There was no known CMV status for donors, so expanded clonotype changes were possibly confounded. In these data, TCR beta diversity tracked strongly with naive T cell percentage.

Sample-barcoded 5' priming and a J-beta primer mix drove a second PCR of about 6 to 12 cycles. Carrying 12 random nucleotides, a template-switch adaptor labeled each individual cDNA molecule. TCRdb used MiXCR to reprocess the 5' RACE reads, holding one entry per CDR3 protein. The table lists some 1.5 million distinct CDR3 sequences, under 30% of them singletons. Germline CDR1 and CDR2: MNHEY and SVGEGT. This CDR3 spans 15 amino acids. V gave up 5 bases and J gave up 6 bases, with 17 bases separating them. A remark on this clonotype: Its antigen is as yet unknown. A single base separates this from a much larger clone, so it may be a read error.

What was sequenced was blood. The clonotype comes from a woman aged 30 to 39 in good health. The chain couples TRBV6-2 or TRBV6-3 to TRBJ2-1, with D possibly TRBD2 on 6 matching bases. In nucleotides, the CDR3 is TGTGCCAGCAGTCCGCGGGGTCGGGCTCGCAATGAGCAGTTCTTC. This encodes CASSPRGRARNEQFF.